This TCR beta chain was retrieved from a study of post-analysis software for immune sequencing data. This clonotype appeared many times. Its antigen is unknown. Unique molecular identifiers were carried by the TCR beta cDNA libraries. MiXCR was run by TCRdb on the PCR reads, yielding one entry per CDR3 protein. The top ten hold roughly 3.4% of the sample, which has about 200,000 distinct CDR3 sequences, 29% seen once. Study-level results: A handful of TRBV segments appeared more often in patients than in controls, and TRBV5-6, TRBV5-1 and TRBV20-1 were among these.

The CDR3 is 13 residues long. The germline V and J ends were trimmed by 6 bases and 3 bases, with 12 bases remaining between them. Germline V gene lookup returns CDR1 LGHDT and CDR2 YNNKEL (reference sequence). The TCR sequence derives from a girl aged 2-17 years with multiple sclerosis. The chain couples TRBV3-1 to TRBJ2-7; no firm D call. Input material: blood. The CDR3 spells CASRFWQCYEQYF. Written as DNA, the CDR3 is TGTGCCAGCAGGTTTTGGCAGTGCTACGAGCAGTACTTC.